The sequence of this T cell receptor (beta chain) was determined in a study of cytomegalovirus exposure and HLA in healthy donors. Study outcomes and limitations: Reportedly, HLA-A and HLA-B alleles of most subjects were accurately predicted from TCR beta.

The V gene lost 4 bases and the J gene lost 5 bases, with 10 bases spanning the gap. Germline CDR1 SGHRS, CDR2 YFSETQ. The CDR3 sequence is 13 residues long. In the case of this clone: Its antigen is as yet unknown.

PCR involved 60 Vbeta and 13 Jbeta primers. The table came from immunoSEQ multiplex PCR; TCRdb's copy has only in-frame clones and leaves some out. Of roughly 140,000 clones listed, approximately 80% were seen once; the top ten hold 3.5% to 4.5%. Material: PBMCs. The genes are TRBV5-1 and TRBJ2-1; D uncertain. The TCR was taken from a middle-aged woman in good health and CMV-seropositive. The CDR3 coding sequence is TGCGCCAGCAGCCCCCCAGATAACAATGAGCAGTTCTTC. This codes for CASSPPDNNEQFF.